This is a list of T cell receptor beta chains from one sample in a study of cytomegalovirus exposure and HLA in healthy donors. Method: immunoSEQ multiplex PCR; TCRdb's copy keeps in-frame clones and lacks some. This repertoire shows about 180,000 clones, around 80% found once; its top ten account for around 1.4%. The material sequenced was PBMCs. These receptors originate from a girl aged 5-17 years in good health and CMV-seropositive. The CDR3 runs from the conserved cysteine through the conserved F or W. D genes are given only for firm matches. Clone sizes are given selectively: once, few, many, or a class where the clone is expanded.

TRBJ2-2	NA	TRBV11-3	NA	TGTGCCAGCAGCTTAGGAGGAACGGGCGGGGAGCTGTTTTTT	CASSLGGTGGELFF
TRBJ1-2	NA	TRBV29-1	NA	TGCAGCGTTGACTGGGGAGAGAGAGATGGCTACACCTTC	CSVDWGERDGYTF
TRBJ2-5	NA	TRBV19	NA	TGTGCCAGTCAAGTTCGGGGGAGGCGAGAGGAGACCCAGTACTTC	CASQVRGRREETQYF
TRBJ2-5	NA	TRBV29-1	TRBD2	TGCAGCACAGCGGGAGTCGGCGGGTTTACGGCCCAGTACTTC	CSTAGVGGFTAQYF
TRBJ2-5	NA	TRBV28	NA	TGTGCCAGCAGTTTAACCTACCTAGAGACCCAGTACTTC	CASSLTYLETQYF
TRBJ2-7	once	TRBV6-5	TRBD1	TGTGCCAGCAGTGACGGGACAGGTGTCTACGAGCAGTACTTC	CASSDGTGVYEQYF
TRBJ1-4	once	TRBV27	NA	TGTGCCAGCAGTTTATCGGGGCAGGGAGGTGAAAAACTGTTTTTT	CASSLSGQGGEKLFF
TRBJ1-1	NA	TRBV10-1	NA	TGCGCCAGCAGTGACCTACGACACAGGAACACTGAAGCTTTCTTT	CASSDLRHRNTEAFF
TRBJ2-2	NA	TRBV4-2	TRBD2	TGTGCCAGCAGCCAAGGAGCGGGAGGGCCCGGGGAGCTGTTTTTT	CASSQGAGGPGELFF
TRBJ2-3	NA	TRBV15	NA	TGTGCCACCAGCAGGATTAGCGGCAGATCCACAGATACGCAGTATTTT	CATSRISGRSTDTQYF
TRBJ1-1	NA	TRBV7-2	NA	TGTGCCAGCAGCTTAGCCACAGAGAACACTGAAGCTTTCTTT	CASSLATENTEAFF
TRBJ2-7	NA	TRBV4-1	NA	TGCGCCAGCAGCCAAGTCCCCGGGAGTAGGACCTACGAGCAGTACTTC	CASSQVPGSRTYEQYF
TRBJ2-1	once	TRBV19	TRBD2	TGTGCCAGTAGCGCTCTCTTGGGAGGGAACAATGAGCAGTTCTTC	CASSALLGGNNEQFF
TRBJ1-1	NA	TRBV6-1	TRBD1	TGTGCCACCTCGACAGGGGGTAGGAGAACTGAAGCTTTCTTT	CATSTGGRRTEAFF
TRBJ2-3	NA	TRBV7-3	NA	TGTGCCAGCAGCTTACAGCCGGAGGGGGCATCGGCGTCTACGCAGTATTTT	CASSLQPEGASASTQYF
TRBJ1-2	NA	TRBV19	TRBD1	TGTGCCAGTAAAGCCGGGACAGGGTATGGCTACACCTTC	CASKAGTGYGYTF
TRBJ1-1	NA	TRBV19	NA	TGTGCCAGTAGTATAGATGGCAGGGGTGAAGCTTTCTTT	CASSIDGRGEAFF
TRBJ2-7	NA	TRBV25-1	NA	TGTGCCAGCCTCGGACAGAATTCCTACGAGCAGTACTTC	CASLGQNSYEQYF